The 27 T cell receptor beta chains below come from one sample, sequenced in a study of human T cells and chemical hapten exposure. Time point described: pre-sensitization, week 0. The sample's treatment: therapeutic diphenylcyclopropenone sensitization with weekly scalp DPC. Via MiXCR, TCRdb re-called the RACE reads, giving one row per CDR3 protein. The data contain about 93,000 distinct CDR3 sequences, 7.5% to 9.5% of them singletons. Sequenced here: whole blood, sampled in connection with sensitization to the hapten diphenylcyclopropenone (DPC). These receptors all stem from a middle-aged man with alopecia areata. Some clones in this sample may be carry-over from other donors' samples.

This clonotype was detected a few times. The chain couples TRBV12-3 or TRBV12-4 to TRBJ1-2; no clear D. The CDR3 runs 12 residues. Between the trimmed V and J ends, which lost 1 base and 4 bases, there was a span of 4 bases. Written as DNA, the CDR3 is TGTGCCAGCAGTTTAGTCCGCTATGGCTACACCTTC. It codes for CASSLVRYGYTF.

The table lists this clonotype with a few counts. V is TRBV11-2 and J is TRBJ2-3; TRBD2 is a possible D gene (5 bases). Germline CDR1 reads SGHAT; CDR2 reads FQNNGV. V lost 1 base and J lost 11, with 10 bases in between. CDR3 size: 12 residues. The CDR3 coding sequence is TGTGCCAGCAGCTTAGTAGTCGGAGGGCAGTATTTT. As protein: CASSLVVGGQYF.

This clonotype occurred a few times. The V and J genes are TRBV6-6 and TRBJ2-1; 12 bases map to TRBD2. With 2 bases clipped from V and 5 bases from J, the junction kept 4 bases outside the gene matches. This CDR3 is built from 16 residues. Germline assignment: CDR1 MNHNY and CDR2 SVGAGI (reference sequence). CDR3 sequence: CASSYVLAGGDNEQFF. CDR3 sequence (DNA): TGTGCCAGCAGTTACGTGCTAGCGGGAGGGGACAATGAGCAGTTCTTC.

The V gene is TRBV20-1, the J gene TRBJ2-5; 12 nucleotides agree with TRBD2. Germline CDR1 is DFQATT and CDR2 is SNEGSKA (reference sequence). This CDR3 comprises 13 residues. The V segment lost 6 bases and the J segment 5 bases; nucleotides outside the gene matches: 4. Here the CDR3 DNA reads TGCAGTGCCCCGACTAGCGGGAGTGAGACCCAGTACTTC. This translates into CSAPTSGSETQYF.

This clonotype has more than one count but fewer than ten. The V call is TRBV9, the J call TRBJ1-1; 8 nucleotides match TRBD1. The CDR3 has 15 residues. V lost 0 bases, J lost 3 bases, and 4 bases stayed unmatched. Germline V gene data show CDR1 as SGDLS and CDR2 as YYNGEE. CDR3 protein: CASSVDGTGHTEAFF. The CDR3 nucleotides read TGTGCCAGCAGCGTAGACGGGACAGGTCACACTGAAGCTTTCTTT.

The chain employs TRBV6-5 and TRBJ2-1; no clear D gene. Germline CDR1 is MNHEY and CDR2 is SVGAGI. This CDR3 has 17 residues. V lost 0 bases to trimming and J lost 0 bases, with 12 bases between them. CDR3 sequence (DNA): TGTGCCAGCAGTTACTCGTTTGCGCCGAGCTCCTACAATGAGCAGTTCTTC. It codes for CASSYSFAPSSYNEQFF.

At least ten counts were recorded for this clonotype. As DNA, the CDR3 is TGCGCCAGCAGCTTGGCCGCAAGCAATTCACCCCTCCACTTT. It is translated as CASSLAASNSPLHF. The rearrangement uses TRBV5-1 and TRBJ1-6; the D is unclear. Germline V gene lookup returns CDR1 SGHRS and CDR2 YFSETQ. This CDR3 is 14 amino acids long. The ends were cut back, 0 bases at V and 7 bases at J, with 8 bases in the middle.

This clonotype was seen at least ten times. This chain links TRBV29-1 with TRBJ1-1, with D uncertain. The ends were cut back, 3 bases at V and 1 base at J, with 18 bases in the middle. CDR3 length: 16 amino acids. Germline V gene lookup returns CDR1 SQVTM and CDR2 ANQGSEA. CDR3 DNA: TGCAGCGTTGACGAGGTAGGTGGCAGCAGGAACACTGAAGCTTTCTTT. Residues: CSVDEVGGSRNTEAFF.

The chain uses TRBV15 and TRBJ2-3; the D is unclear. Deletions cut 0 bases from V and 5 bases from J, with 6 bases between. Germline CDR1 LNHNV, CDR2 YYDKDF (reference sequence). CDR3 length equals 13 residues. Here the CDR3 DNA reads TGTGCCACCAGCAGAGATTTTGGAGATACGCAGTATTTT. Its translation: CATSRDFGDTQYF.

This clonotype was seen repeatedly, ten times or more. The V gene is TRBV10-3, the J gene TRBJ1-1; D unresolved. Germline values: CDR1 ENHRY, CDR2 SYGVKD. CDR3 size: 12 residues. Trimming stripped 5 bases from V and 7 bases from J, with 11 bases between. The CDR3 sequence is CAISSAQGEAFF. The CDR3 region has the DNA TGTGCCATCAGTTCGGCGCAAGGTGAAGCTTTCTTT.

This clonotype was seen only a few times. The genes are TRBV7-6 and TRBJ2-3; D uncertain. Germline lookup yields CDR1 SGHVS and CDR2 FNYEAQ. The CDR3 loop spans 18 amino acids. Trimming removed 6 bases at V and 0 bases at J, with 22 bases between. The DNA for the CDR3 is TGTGCCAGCAGTCTCGCCCCGGCAACGGCGACTAGCACAGATACGCAGTATTTT. Translating it yields CASSLAPATATSTDTQYF.

This clonotype was counted many times. The CDR3 loop reads CATSDTGLGTYNEQFF. CDR3 nucleotide sequence: TGTGCCACCAGTGACACAGGCTTGGGGACCTACAATGAGCAGTTCTTC. V and J are TRBV24-1 and TRBJ2-1, with D tentatively TRBD1 (5 bases). The germline V gene encodes CDR1 KGHDR and CDR2 SFDVKD. Trimming stripped 4 bases from V and 2 bases from J, with 14 bases between. CDR3 length: 16 residues.

This clonotype was counted between two and nine times. The V and J genes are TRBV29-1 and TRBJ2-2, with 10 nucleotides matching TRBD2. Germline V gene lookup returns CDR1 SQVTM and CDR2 ANQGSEA. Trimming at V came to 7 bases and at J to 6 bases, leaving 17 bases not matched to a gene. This CDR3 region has 17 residues. CDR3 residues: CSGGAPGTSDFAGELFF. The CDR3 DNA reads as TGCAGCGGAGGAGCGCCCGGGACTAGCGATTTTGCCGGGGAGCTGTTTTTT.

V is TRBV7-9 and J is TRBJ2-1; 9 bases agree with TRBD2. Germline CDR1 and CDR2: SEHNR and FQNEAQ (reference sequence). V was pared by 0 bases and J by 3 bases, with 3 bases of the junction left unmatched. This CDR3 is built from 16 residues. The CDR3 reads CASSLALAGRYNEQFF. The CDR3 DNA reads as TGTGCCAGCAGCTTAGCCCTAGCGGGGCGCTACAATGAGCAGTTCTTC. The full variable domain, its missing parts supplied by reference TRBV7-9 and TRBJ2-1, is DTGVSQNPRHKITKRGQNVTFRCDPISEHNRLYWYRQTLGQGPEFLTYFQNEAQLEKSRLLSDRFSAERPKGSFSTLEIQRTEQGDSAMYLCASSLALAGRYNEQFFGPGTRLTVL.

At least ten counts were recorded for this clonotype. The chain couples TRBV6-6 to TRBJ1-2, with D unresolved. The V end lost 0 bases, the J end lost 2 bases, and 7 bases lay between the germline ends. CDR1 is MNHNY and CDR2 is SVGAGI in the germline V gene (reference sequence). This CDR3 spans 14 amino acids. The CDR3 DNA is TGTGCCAGCAGTTACTCGATAAGGAACTATGGCTACACCTTC. Amino acids: CASSYSIRNYGYTF.

This chain connects TRBV20-1 to TRBJ2-3; tentative D call: TRBD2 (5 bases). V lost 0 bases to trimming and J lost 4 bases, with 8 bases between them. Germline V gene data show CDR1 as DFQATT and CDR2 as SNEGSKA (reference sequence). This CDR3 contains 13 residues. The CDR3, as DNA: TGCAGTGCTAGAGATAACGGGGCAGATACGCAGTATTTT. This sequence encodes CSARDNGADTQYF.

CDR3: CASSIEATPGSDYGYTF. The CDR3 DNA follows: TGTGCCAGTAGTATAGAGGCCACGCCGGGTTCGGACTATGGCTACACCTTC. The V and J genes are TRBV19 and TRBJ1-2; no clear D. The CDR3 is made up of 17 amino acids. Trimming pared 0 bases from V and 3 bases from J, leaving 17 bases between. Germline lookup yields CDR1 LNHDA and CDR2 SQIVND (reference sequence).

This chain uses TRBV30 with TRBJ2-7; a possible D gene is TRBD2 (6 bases). Trimming cost V 2 bases and J 3 bases, with 17 bases left between them. Germline V CDR1 and CDR2: GTSNPN, SVGIG (reference sequence). There are 15 residues in the CDR3. CDR3 region: CAWSPAGKARYEQYF. The CDR3 DNA follows: TGTGCCTGGAGTCCTGCGGGGAAAGCTCGCTACGAGCAGTACTTC.

This clonotype turned up a few times. The genes are TRBV7-6 and TRBJ1-3; no reliable D call. The germline V gene has CDR1 SGHVS and CDR2 FNYEAQ. This CDR3 is built from 16 residues. V shed 1 base and J shed 0 bases, with 10 bases lying between them. Written as DNA, the CDR3 is TGTGCCAGCAGCTTAGATTTTGAGGGCTCTGGAAACACCATATATTTT. Amino acids: CASSLDFEGSGNTIYF.

This clonotype was counted many times. The gene calls are TRBV6-2 or TRBV6-3 and TRBJ2-1; 9 bases are a match to TRBD2. With 8 bases clipped from V and 4 bases from J, the junction kept 6 bases outside the gene matches. CDR3 size: 14 residues. Germline-derived CDR1 and CDR2 are MNHEY and SVGEGT. This CDR3 reads CASSASGMYNEQFF. CDR3 coding DNA: TGTGCCAGCTCTGCTAGCGGGATGTACAATGAGCAGTTCTTC.

This clonotype occurred many times. The chain employs TRBV24-1 and TRBJ2-3; D remains unclear. CDR3 length equals 12 residues. Germline CDR1 KGHDR, CDR2 SFDVKD. V lost 3 bases, J lost 4 bases, and 4 bases lay in between. The CDR3 coding sequence is TGTGCCACCAGTGATCAGGCAGATACGCAGTATTTT. As protein: CATSDQADTQYF.

This clonotype was picked up many times. The chain employs TRBV7-2 and TRBJ2-3, with D possibly being TRBD2 (7 bases). V shed 1 base and J shed 5 bases, with 19 bases lying between them. Germline CDR1 reads SGHTA; CDR2 reads FQGNSA. The CDR3 consists of 17 residues. The CDR3 loop is CASSLGGGAGIVDTQYF. In nucleotides, the CDR3 is TGTGCCAGCAGCTTAGGAGGGGGAGCGGGAATCGTAGATACGCAGTATTTT.

This clonotype was counted only a few times. V gene TRBV5-6 combines with J gene TRBJ2-7; 11 bases match TRBD2. The V gene's germline CDR1 is SGHDT and CDR2 YYEEEE. Trimming at V came to 3 bases and at J to 1 base, leaving 3 bases not matched to a gene. The CDR3 spans 15 residues. The CDR3, as DNA: TGTGCCAGCAGCTCGGGACTAGCGGCTTCCTACGAGCAGTACGTC. It encodes CASSSGLAASYEQYV.

V is TRBV20-1 and J is TRBJ2-2, with a possible D match to TRBD1 (6 bases). The CDR3 spans 14 residues. The germline V gene has CDR1 DFQATT and CDR2 SNEGSKA (reference sequence). The V end was cut by 1 base, the J end by 3 bases, with 9 bases between. CDR3 sequence (DNA): TGCAGTGCTAGAGGGACAGCCTACACCGGGGAGCTGTTTTTT. As protein: CSARGTAYTGELFF.

This clonotype was counted only a few times. This chain uses TRBV5-1 with TRBJ2-6; 9 positions match TRBD1. Germline CDR1 is SGHRS and CDR2 is YFSETQ. The CDR3 is made up of 16 amino acids. Germline trimming cut 5 bases from V and 2 bases from J; bases unmatched to any gene: 5. CDR3 nucleotides: TGCGCCAGCAGGGGGACAGGGATGACTGGGGCCAACGTCCTGACTTTC. Protein product: CASRGTGMTGANVLTF. Using reference TRBV5-1 and TRBJ2-6 for the parts outside the CDR3, the full variable domain is KAGVTQTPRYLIKTRGQQVTLSCSPISGHRSVSWYQQTPGQGLQFLFEYFSETQRNKGNFPGRFSGRQFSNSRSEMNVSTLELGDSALYLCASRGTGMTGANVLTFGAGSRLTVL.

This clonotype was seen ten or more times. The V gene is TRBV29-1, the J gene TRBJ2-3, with 7 nucleotides matching TRBD2. Germline values: CDR1 SQVTM, CDR2 ANQGSEA. The J segment lost 6 bases and the V segment lost 2 bases, leaving 5 bases of the junction unmatched. The CDR3 spans 13 residues. Written as DNA, the CDR3 is TGCAGCGTTGAATGGCGGGAGAGGGATACGCAGTATTTT. Encoded protein: CSVEWRERDTQYF.

This clonotype appeared a few times. The chain's CDR3 is CATSDDPGKYF. In DNA, the CDR3 is TGTGCCACCAGTGATGACCCGGGCAAGTACTTC. J is TRBJ2-5 and V is TRBV24-1; D gene unclear. Germline CDR1 reads KGHDR; CDR2 reads SFDVKD. The CDR3 length is 11 residues. The ends were cut back, 3 bases at V and 12 bases at J, with 10 bases in the middle.